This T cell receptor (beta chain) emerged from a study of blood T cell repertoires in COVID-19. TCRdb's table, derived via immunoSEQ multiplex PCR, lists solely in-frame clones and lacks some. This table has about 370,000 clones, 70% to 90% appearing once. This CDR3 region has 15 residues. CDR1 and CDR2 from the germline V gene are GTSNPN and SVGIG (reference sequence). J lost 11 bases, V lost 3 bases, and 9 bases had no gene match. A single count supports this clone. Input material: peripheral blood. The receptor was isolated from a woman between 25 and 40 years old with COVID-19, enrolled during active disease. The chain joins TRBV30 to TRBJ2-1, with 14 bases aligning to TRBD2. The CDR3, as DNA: TGTGCCTGGAGCGGCGGGACTAGCGGGAGTACTAAGCAGTTCTTC. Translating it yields CAWSGGTSGSTKQFF.